This paragraph covers one T cell receptor (beta chain) sequence. What it binds is not known. This entry is derived from a study of T cell responses to AZD1222 COVID-19 vaccine. Findings of the study overall: Nearly half of the spike-specific TCRs reportedly recognize variant regions that carry no mutations.

Germline V gene data show CDR1 as MNHNY and CDR2 as SVGAGI (reference sequence). Trimming left V 5 bases short and J 3 bases short, with 8 bases between. The CDR3 contains 12 residues. TCRdb keeps only in-frame clones here, not all; method: immunoSEQ multiplex PCR. Of around 140,000 clones in the sample, around 90% are singletons; the top ten hold approximately 2.1%. The receptor comes from an adult who received the AZD1222 COVID-19 vaccine. This specimen was peripheral blood, taken 28 days after the second AZD1222 dose. The chain employs TRBV6-6 and TRBJ2-7; D is ambiguous. The CDR3 sequence: CASSHQSYEQYF. CDR3 in DNA: TGTGCCAGCAGTCACCAGAGCTACGAGCAGTACTTC.